The 26 T cell receptor beta chains presented below share a single source sample, sequenced in a study of T cell changes during pregnancy in multiple sclerosis. Profiling relied on immunoSEQ multiplex PCR, and the TCRdb table lists in-frame clones only, not all of them. The data hold about 25,000 clones, with about nine tenths observed a single time. Sequencing used CD8+ T cells from peripheral blood mononuclear cells, obtained in the first trimester of pregnancy. These receptors were collected from a female donor in good health, enrolled as a control in a pregnancy study.

To note about this clone: This specimen includes other DNA sequences encoding the same CDR3. The genes are TRBV2 and TRBJ2-3; the D gene is possibly TRBD2 (5 bases). Germline loops: CDR1 SNHLY, CDR2 FYNNEI. The length of the CDR3 is 15 residues. Deletions cut 5 bases from V and 0 bases from J, with 12 bases between. The CDR3 protein is CASSPGTGSTDTQYF. In DNA, the CDR3 is TGTGCCAGCAGTCCGGGAACGGGGAGCACAGATACGCAGTATTTT.

The CDR3 nucleotides are TGTGCCAGCAGCTTGGGTTACGGGACAGGGGGCATTAGGGAAGAAACTGAAGCTTTCTTT. Amino acids: CASSLGYGTGGIREETEAFF. V and J are TRBV5-4 and TRBJ1-1; 12 bases are shared with TRBD1. After removal of 0 bases from V and 5 bases from J, the junction contained 17 bases not matched to a gene. The V gene's germline CDR1 is SGHNT and CDR2 YYREEE (reference sequence). The length of the CDR3 is 20 residues. The variable domain in full, with the rest retrieved from reference TRBV5-4 and TRBJ1-1, is ETGVTQSPTHLIKTRGQQVTLRCSSQSGHNTVSWYQQALGQGPQFIFQYYREEENGRGNFPPRFSGLQFPNYSSELNVNALELDDSALYLCASSLGYGTGGIREETEAFFGQGTRLTVV.

V usage is TRBV7-9 and J usage is TRBJ2-7, with TRBD2 as a possible D gene (5 bases). The CDR3 runs to 16 residues. The germline V gene has CDR1 SEHNR and CDR2 FQNEAQ (reference sequence). V was shortened by 1 base and J by 3 bases, with 16 bases between the two germline ends. CDR3 in amino acids: CASSLVGSGSFYEQYF. In nucleotides, the CDR3 is TGTGCCAGCAGCTTAGTGGGAAGCGGTTCCTTCTACGAGCAGTACTTC.

The chain combines TRBV5-6 with TRBJ1-2, with 8 bases lining up with TRBD1. The CDR3 consists of 16 residues. V trimming: 4 bases; J trimming: 4 bases; junction bases outside the gene matches: 12. The V gene's germline CDR1 is SGHDT and CDR2 YYEEEE. CDR3 in DNA: TGTGCCAGCAGCAGGGGACAGGTAGGGGGAACCTATGGCTACACCTTC. It encodes CASSRGQVGGTYGYTF.

This rearrangement joins TRBV5-4 to TRBJ2-7, with D possibly being TRBD1 (5 bases). The CDR3 extends over 14 amino acids. V lost 4 bases to trimming and J lost 1 base, with 12 bases between them. Germline CDR1 and CDR2: SGHNT and YYREEE (reference sequence). Here the CDR3 reads CASSVTGNSYEQYF. As DNA, the CDR3 is TGTGCCAGCAGCGTAACAGGTAATTCCTACGAGCAGTACTTC. Drawing the rest from reference TRBV5-4 and TRBJ2-7, the complete variable domain is ETGVTQSPTHLIKTRGQQVTLRCSSQSGHNTVSWYQQALGQGPQFIFQYYREEENGRGNFPPRFSGLQFPNYSSELNVNALELDDSALYLCASSVTGNSYEQYFGPGTRLTVT.

Only one count was recorded for this clone. The chain has TRBV7-8 and TRBJ2-7; 15 positions agree with TRBD2. Germline V gives CDR1 SGHVS, CDR2 FQNEAQ. There are 18 residues in the CDR3. After removal of 3 bases from V and 4 bases from J, the junction contained 10 bases not matched to a gene. DNA of the CDR3: TGTGCCAGCAGCTTCCCCGGACTAGCGGGGGGGGTAAATTACGAGCAGTACTTC. Translation: CASSFPGLAGGVNYEQYF.

The chain carries TRBV28 and TRBJ1-2, with no clear D. The CDR3 contains 11 residues. Trimming left V 5 bases short and J 7 bases short, with 8 bases between. CDR1 is MDHEN, CDR2 SYDVKM, per germline. DNA for the CDR3: TGTGCCAGCAGTGAAACGAGTGGCTACACCTTC. Amino acids: CASSETSGYTF.

The J gene is TRBJ2-6, the V gene TRBV6-4, with D unresolved. This CDR3 is built from 15 residues. Per the germline V gene, CDR1 is MRHNA and CDR2 is SNTAGT. Deletions cut 0 bases from V and 0 bases from J, with 3 bases between. The CDR3 bases are TGTGCCAGCAGTGACTCGAGCTCTGGGGCCAACGTCCTGACTTTC. Amino acids: CASSDSSSGANVLTF.

This chain joins TRBV4-2 and TRBJ2-7; 8 positions agree with TRBD1. Germline CDR1 and CDR2: LGHNA and YNFKEQ. There are 15 residues in the CDR3. With 1 base clipped from V and 3 bases from J, the junction kept 5 bases outside the gene matches. The CDR3 DNA reads as TGTGCCAGCAGCCAAGTCGGGACAGGCAACTACGAGCAGTACTTC. Its translation is CASSQVGTGNYEQYF.

The genes are TRBV19 and TRBJ1-4, with D perhaps matching TRBD1 (6 bases). The V end lost 3 bases, the J end lost 7 bases, and 15 bases lay between the germline ends. Germline CDR1 and CDR2: LNHDA and SQIVND (reference sequence). The CDR3 has 15 amino acids. The chain's CDR3 is CASSIEGRGSEKLFF. The CDR3 DNA is TGTGCCAGTAGTATCGAGGGGAGGGGGTCTGAAAAACTGTTTTTT.

The chain carries TRBV7-2 and TRBJ2-7; possible D gene TRBD2, 7 bases. The V gene lost 5 bases and the J gene lost 1 base, with 15 bases spanning the gap. Germline V gene sequence: CDR1 SGHTA, CDR2 FQGNSA. The CDR3 covers 15 residues. The CDR3 region is CASSRGRGFSYEQYF. The CDR3, as DNA: TGTGCCAGCAGCCGTGGGAGGGGGTTTTCCTACGAGCAGTACTTC.

V gene TRBV7-8 combines with J gene TRBJ1-3; D uncertain. Trimming took off 3 bases at V and 0 bases at J, with 9 bases between the two ends. The CDR3 covers 15 residues. Germline CDR1 is SGHVS and CDR2 is FQNEAQ. This CDR3 reads CASSFISSSGNTIYF. In DNA, the CDR3 is TGTGCCAGCAGCTTTATCTCGAGCTCTGGAAACACCATATATTTT.

V usage is TRBV4-2 and J usage is TRBJ2-3; 12 bases are shared with TRBD2. The CDR3 totals 19 residues. The V segment lost 4 bases and the J segment 6 bases; nucleotides outside the gene matches: 17. From germline, CDR1 is LGHNA and CDR2 YNFKEQ. The CDR3: CASSPPAASGRAGSDTQYF. The CDR3 DNA is TGTGCCAGCAGCCCCCCCGCGGCTAGCGGGAGGGCCGGTTCGGATACGCAGTATTTT.

This chain links TRBV6-5 with TRBJ1-5; the match to TRBD1 covers 9 bases. Germline trimming cut 0 bases from V and 7 bases from J; bases unmatched to any gene: 7. CDR3 length: 16 amino acids. The V gene's germline CDR1 is MNHEY and CDR2 SVGAGI. The CDR3 DNA reads TGTGCCAGCAGTTACTCCCCTACAGGGGGCGGACAGCCCCAGCATTTT. Protein product: CASSYSPTGGGQPQHF.

The V and J genes are TRBV18 and TRBJ1-2; the D is unclear. Per the germline V gene, CDR1 is KGHSH and CDR2 is LQKENI. CDR3 length: 14 residues. V lost 3 bases and J lost 4, with 12 bases in between. CDR3 in amino acids: CASSPPGLAYGYTF. The CDR3 DNA reads as TGTGCCAGCTCACCGCCTGGGTTAGCCTATGGCTACACCTTC.

The gene calls are TRBV27 and TRBJ1-5; no reliable D call. Germline V CDR1 and CDR2: MNHEY, SMNVEV (reference sequence). V lost 5 bases and J lost 0, with 8 bases in between. The CDR3 spans 14 residues. CDR3 nucleotide sequence: TGTGCCAGCAGTCCTAACAGTAGCAATCAGCCCCAGCATTTT. Its translation: CASSPNSSNQPQHF.

The V call is TRBV7-9, the J call TRBJ1-2; 12 nucleotides line up with TRBD1. V shed 1 base, J shed 4 bases, and the junction held 4 bases outside the gene matches. The V gene's germline CDR1 is SEHNR and CDR2 FQNEAQ (reference sequence). The CDR3 sequence is 16 residues long. CDR3 loop: CASSLGPGQGAYGYTF. As DNA, the CDR3 is TGTGCCAGCAGCTTAGGGCCGGGACAGGGGGCCTATGGCTACACCTTC.

By its share, this clone is medium-sized. The chain links TRBV6-1 to TRBJ2-7; TRBD2 matches 9 bases. Per germline, CDR1 MNHNS and CDR2 SASEGT. CDR3 length: 15 residues. J gave up 0 bases and V 0 bases, and 0 bases lay outside the gene matches. Here the CDR3 reads CASSEASGSSYEQYF. As DNA, the CDR3 is TGTGCCAGCAGTGAAGCTAGCGGGAGCTCCTACGAGCAGTACTTC.

The genes are TRBV6-1 and TRBJ1-2; no clear D gene. Trimming left V 6 bases short and J 4 bases short, with 18 bases between. Looked up from germline, CDR1 is MNHNS and CDR2 is SASEGT. The CDR3 is 15 amino acids. The CDR3 nucleotides are TGTGCCAGCAGGCCCGGGGAGCAGGAATCCTATGGCTACACCTTC. Translated: CASRPGEQESYGYTF.

The chain uses TRBV11-2 and TRBJ2-3, with 12 bases aligning to TRBD2. Germline V gene lookup returns CDR1 SGHAT and CDR2 FQNNGV. Trimming removed 1 base from V and 4 bases from J; junction bases left unmatched: 9. The CDR3 extends over 18 amino acids. CDR3 sequence reads: CASSLVATSGSGADTQYF. The CDR3 bases are TGTGCCAGCAGCTTAGTAGCGACTAGCGGGAGTGGGGCAGATACGCAGTATTTT.

The chain carries TRBV5-4 and TRBJ2-5; 8 bases fit TRBD2. V lost 7 bases and J lost 2; bases outside the gene matches: 7. Germline V gene data show CDR1 as SGHNT and CDR2 as YYREEE (reference sequence). The CDR3 length is 14 residues. As DNA, the CDR3 is TGTGCCAGCGCCTTCGGGGGGGGGCAAGAGACCCAGTACTTC. Translated, it gives CASAFGGGQETQYF.

The chain couples TRBV5-6 to TRBJ1-1; D not certain. Germline V lookup: CDR1 SGHDT, CDR2 YYEEEE. This CDR3 is built from 14 residues. V was cut by 0 bases and J by 1 base, with 7 bases left in between. As DNA, the CDR3 is TGTGCCAGCAGCTTGGGACACGGGAACACTGAAGCTTTCTTT. Translating it yields CASSLGHGNTEAFF.

This chain links TRBV11-1 with TRBJ2-3, with D unresolved. There are 15 residues in the CDR3. Germline CDR1 and CDR2: SGHAT and FQDESV (reference sequence). The ends were cut back, 5 bases at V and 6 bases at J, with 18 bases in the middle. The CDR3 here is CASSPIVPLWDTQYF. The CDR3 DNA reads as TGTGCCAGCAGCCCAATAGTACCCCTCTGGGATACGCAGTATTTT.

The chain carries TRBV19 and TRBJ2-7; the match to TRBD2 covers 9 bases. The trim removed 3 bases at V and 6 bases at J, leaving 6 bases unmatched. Germline CDR1 LNHDA, CDR2 SQIVND (reference sequence). The CDR3 contains 14 residues. CDR3 nucleotides: TGTGCCAGTAGTATCGTAGCGGGAGCTGGCGAGCAGTACTTC. Protein: CASSIVAGAGEQYF.

J is TRBJ1-3 and V is TRBV28, with D perhaps matching TRBD1 (6 bases). Germline CDR1 MDHEN, CDR2 SYDVKM. The CDR3 is 15 residues long. V gave up 4 bases and J gave up 2 bases, with 12 bases separating them. DNA for the CDR3: TGTGCCAGCAGTTCTATTCAGGGGCCTGGAAACACCATATATTTT. As protein: CASSSIQGPGNTIYF. Full variable domain (remainder filled in from reference TRBV28 and TRBJ1-3): DVKVTQSSRYLVKRTGEKVFLECVQDMDHENMFWYRQDPGLGLRLIYFSYDVKMKEKGDIPEGYSVSREKKERFSLILESASTNQTSMYLCASSSIQGPGNTIYFGEGSWLTVV.

This clone was detected once. The chain links TRBV5-4 to TRBJ2-4; 10 bases agree with TRBD2. V lost 3 bases to trimming and J lost 15 bases; unmatched junction nucleotides: 9. There are 13 residues in the CDR3. In germline, CDR1 is SGHNT, CDR2 YYREEE (reference sequence). CDR3: CASSWDSGGIRYF. CDR3 nucleotides: TGTGCCAGCAGCTGGGATAGCGGGGGGATCCGGTACTTC.